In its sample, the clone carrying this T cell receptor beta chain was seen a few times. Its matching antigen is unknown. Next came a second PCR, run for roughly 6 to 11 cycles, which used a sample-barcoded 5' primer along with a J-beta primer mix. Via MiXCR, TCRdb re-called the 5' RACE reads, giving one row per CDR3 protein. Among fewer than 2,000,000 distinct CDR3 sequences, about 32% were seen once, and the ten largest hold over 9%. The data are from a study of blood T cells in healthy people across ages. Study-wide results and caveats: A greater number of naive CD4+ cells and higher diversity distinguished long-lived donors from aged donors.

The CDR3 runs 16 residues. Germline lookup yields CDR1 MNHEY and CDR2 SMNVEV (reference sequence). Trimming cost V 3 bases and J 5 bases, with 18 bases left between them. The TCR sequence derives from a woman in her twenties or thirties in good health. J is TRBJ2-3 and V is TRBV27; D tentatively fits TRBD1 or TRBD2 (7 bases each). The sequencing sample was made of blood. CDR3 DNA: TGTGCCAGCAGTTTTTTCGCAGGGGGGGACGGAGATACGCAGTATTTT. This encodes CASSFFAGGDGDTQYF.